These 6 T cell receptor beta chains were all obtained from the same sample, sequenced in a study of brain T cells in children with intractable seizures. The table came from immunoSEQ multiplex PCR; TCRdb's copy has only in-frame clones and leaves some out. The table has about 41,000 clones, 75% to 95% seen once. The specimen comprised peripheral blood, sampled at surgery. The receptor source for this set is a girl aged 2 to 10 with tuberous sclerosis and intractable seizures.

The CDR3 is CASSRLGPKNTEAFF. CDR3 sequence (DNA): TGTGCCAGCTCACGTCTAGGACCGAAGAACACTGAAGCTTTCTTT. V gene TRBV18 combines with J gene TRBJ1-1, with D unclear. In germline, CDR1 is KGHSH, CDR2 LQKENI. The CDR3 runs to 15 residues. V lost 4 bases and J 1 base, leaving 13 bases between the germline ends.

The chain recombines TRBV24-1 with TRBJ2-1, with 7 nucleotides matching TRBD1. J lost 7 bases, V lost 3 bases, and 11 bases had no gene match. Germline V gene data show CDR1 as KGHDR and CDR2 as SFDVKD. CDR3 length: 16 residues. The CDR3 DNA reads as TGTGCCACCAGTGATGACAGGGTGTCTGGACCAAATGAGCAGTTCTTC. Its translation is CATSDDRVSGPNEQFF.

The chain uses TRBV19 and TRBJ2-5; TRBD2 agrees at 11 bases. The CDR3 covers 15 residues. The germline CDR1 and CDR2 sequences are LNHDA and SQIVND (reference sequence). V was pared by 5 bases and J by 4 bases, with 6 bases of the junction left unmatched. The CDR3 DNA reads TGTGCCAGTAGTCCTCGACTAGCGGGATCAGAGACCCAGTACTTC. Translation: CASSPRLAGSETQYF.

The rearrangement links TRBV18 to TRBJ1-2; TRBD1 agrees at 7 bases. V lost 1 base and J lost 3; bases outside the gene matches: 2. CDR3 length: 14 residues. In germline, CDR1 is KGHSH, CDR2 LQKENI. This CDR3 reads CASSPQGADYGYTF. Written as DNA, the CDR3 is TGTGCCAGCTCACCACAGGGGGCAGACTATGGCTACACCTTC.

This chain uses TRBV7-2 with TRBJ1-4, with TRBD1 matching over 7 bases. CDR1 is SGHTA and CDR2 is FQGNSA in the germline V gene. J gave up 10 bases and V 2 bases, and 1 base lay outside the gene matches. This CDR3 spans 12 amino acids. CDR3 nucleotide sequence: TGTGCCAGCAGCTTACAGGGGGGAAAACTGTTTTTT. It yields the protein CASSLQGGKLFF.

This clone was counted a few times. The rearrangement links TRBV24-1 to TRBJ1-5; no clear D gene. The CDR3 has 15 residues. V was cut by 2 bases and J by 7 bases, with 14 bases left in between. Germline V lookup: CDR1 KGHDR, CDR2 SFDVKD. CDR3 DNA sequence: TGTGCCACCAGTGATTCCCTTTCAACCAACCAGCCCCAGCATTTT. The encoded protein is CATSDSLSTNQPQHF.